These T cell receptor beta chains were read from a single sample in a study of blood T cell repertoires in COVID-19. Clones were sequenced by immunoSEQ multiplex PCR, and TCRdb holds only the in-frame ones, with some missing. The sample includes about 55,000 clones, approximately 88% of them seen just once. Sequences were obtained from peripheral blood. These receptors were collected from a man aged 35 to 55 with COVID-19, enrolled during active disease. CDR3s include the opening cysteine and the closing phenylalanine or tryptophan. D genes are given only for firm matches. Rows give clone size only sometimes, using once, few, many, or a class for an expanded clone.

NA	TRBV28	TRBJ1-1	TRBD1	TGTGCCAGCAGCGCCAGGGGGCCGAACACTGAAGCTTTCTTT	CASSARGPNTEAFF
NA	TRBV29-1	TRBJ1-5	NA	TGCAGCGTTGGGGGCAGCAATCAGCCCCAGCATTTT	CSVGGSNQPQHF
NA	TRBV24-1	TRBJ1-1	NA	TGTGCCACCAGTGATCTGACGGGGACTGAAGCTTTCTTT	CATSDLTGTEAFF
NA	TRBV7-2	TRBJ2-3	NA	TGTGCCAGCAGCTTTATAGCGGTGGGAGGCACAGATACGCAGTATTTT	CASSFIAVGGTDTQYF
NA	TRBV19	TRBJ2-5	NA	TGTGCCAGTAGTATATCCCACAGTTCGCTCAGGGAGACCCAGTACTTC	CASSISHSSLRETQYF
NA	TRBV21-1	TRBJ1-6	NA	TGTGCCAGCCGAAATGCCTCGGAGAGGGCTTCTTCGAATTCACCCCTCCACTTT	CASRNASERASSNSPLHF
few	TRBV29-1	TRBJ2-5	NA	TGCAGCGTAAAGGGGCTCCAAGAGACCCAGTACTTC	CSVKGLQETQYF
few	TRBV18	TRBJ1-4	NA	TGTGCCAGCTCACCACGATCGGGGGACCCGGCAAAACTGTTTTTT	CASSPRSGDPAKLFF
NA	TRBV29-1	TRBJ1-2	NA	TGCAGCGTTGAAGTCGGGGGGAAGGGAGTTGGCTACACCTTC	CSVEVGGKGVGYTF
NA	TRBV2	TRBJ1-6	NA	TGTGCCAGCAGTCAAAGACTTCCGAGCTCCTATAATTCACCCCTCCACTTT	CASSQRLPSSYNSPLHF
NA	TRBV5-6	TRBJ2-1	NA	TGTGCCAGCAGCCCGATAGGGGACAATGAGCAGTTCTTC	CASSPIGDNEQFF
once	TRBV5-1	TRBJ2-3	TRBD2	TGCGCCAGCAGCTCTTCTTCGGGAGGTTCCACAGATACGCAGTATTTT	CASSSSSGGSTDTQYF
NA	TRBV3-1/TRBV3-2	TRBJ2-3	NA	TGTGCCAGCAGCCAAGGGCCCCTGGGCGCAGATACGCAGTATTTT	CASSQGPLGADTQYF
NA	TRBV18	TRBJ2-5	TRBD2	TGTGCCAGCTCACCACCGGTGGGAGGGGCACTCCAAGAGACCCAGTACTTC	CASSPPVGGALQETQYF
NA	TRBV9	TRBJ2-5	NA	TGTGCCAGCAGCGCGGGATGGGGTAACCAAGAGACCCAGTACTTC	CASSAGWGNQETQYF
NA	TRBV4-2	TRBJ2-7	NA	TGTGCCAGCAGCCCCTCACTAAGCTACGAGCAGTACTTC	CASSPSLSYEQYF
NA	TRBV25-1	TRBJ1-5	TRBD1	TGTGCCAGCAGTGAGGCAGGGGGAAGCAATCAGCCCCAGCATTTT	CASSEAGGSNQPQHF
NA	TRBV28	TRBJ2-1	TRBD2	TGTGCCAGCAGTGGGCGTGGGCAGCGGGAAAGCTCCTACAATGAGCAGTTCTTC	CASSGRGQRESSYNEQFF
once	TRBV7-8	TRBJ2-3	NA	TGTGCCAGCAGCCACCTTGGGAGTGCCGCTAGCACAGATACGCAGTATTTT	CASSHLGSAASTDTQYF
NA	TRBV4-2	TRBJ2-3	TRBD2	TGTGCCAGCAGCATTGGGACTAGCGGGGGGGCCAGAACAGATACGCAGTATTTT	CASSIGTSGGARTDTQYF
NA	TRBV23-1	TRBJ2-2	TRBD1	TGCGCCAGCAGTCAAGGGACAGGCCGGCGGGAGCTGTTTTTT	CASSQGTGRRELFF
NA	TRBV6-6	TRBJ2-3	TRBD1	TGTGCCAGCACCGGACAGGGTGCAGATACGCAGTATTTT	CASTGQGADTQYF
NA	TRBV28	TRBJ1-1	NA	TGTGCCAGCAGTCCTACCATAGGGGCAGGCACTGAAGCTTTCTTT	CASSPTIGAGTEAFF
NA	TRBV27	TRBJ2-5	TRBD2	TGTGCCAGCAGTTCGCCCGGGACTAGCCCTCAGACCCAGTACTTC	CASSSPGTSPQTQYF
few	TRBV6-5	TRBJ1-1	NA	TGTGCCAGCAGTTATGACAGCACCACTGAAGCTTTCTTT	CASSYDSTTEAFF
NA	TRBV27	TRBJ2-5	TRBD2	TGTGCCAGCAGTTTATCAGCGGGAGGGCCTTCGACCCAGTACTTC	CASSLSAGGPSTQYF
NA	TRBV24-1	TRBJ1-5	TRBD1	TGTGCCACCAGTGATGCAGAAATGGACAGGGATCAGCCCCAGCATTTT	CATSDAEMDRDQPQHF
NA	TRBV11-2	TRBJ1-4	TRBD1	TGTGCCAGCAGCGGCAGACAGGGGGTGTCTAATGAAAAACTGTTTTTT	CASSGRQGVSNEKLFF
NA	TRBV7-9	TRBJ2-5	TRBD2	TGTGCCAGCAGCTTTCCTAGCGGCAAAGAGACCCAGTACTTC	CASSFPSGKETQYF
NA	TRBV19	TRBJ2-7	TRBD1	TGTGCCAGTAGTATTGGGACAGGGTCCTACGAGCAGTACTTC	CASSIGTGSYEQYF
NA	TRBV2	TRBJ2-5	TRBD2	TGTGCCAGCAGCGCACCGGGACTAGCGGGGGGCTCACCAGAGACCCAGTACTTC	CASSAPGLAGGSPETQYF
NA	TRBV19	TRBJ1-5	NA	TGTGCCAGTAGTATATCCGGCCTAGGCAATCAGCCCCAGCATTTT	CASSISGLGNQPQHF
few	TRBV30	TRBJ2-5	NA	TGTGCCTGGAGTTGGGTCAGGGGCCAAGAGACCCAGTACTTC	CAWSWVRGQETQYF
NA	TRBV3-1/TRBV3-2	TRBJ1-1	NA	TGTGCCAGCAGCCCGACAGCCAACACTGAAGCTTTCTTT	CASSPTANTEAFF
NA	TRBV30	TRBJ2-7	NA	TGTGCCTGGAAGCCCGAGACCAGGGACTTCGAGCAGTACTTC	CAWKPETRDFEQYF
NA	TRBV7-9	TRBJ2-7	TRBD1	TGTGCCAGCAGCTTTCCACAGGGGGCGGGAGAGCAGTACTTC	CASSFPQGAGEQYF
once	TRBV10-3	TRBJ2-7	TRBD1	TGTGCCATCAGGGGGGACAGCTTCTCCTACGAGCAGTACTTC	CAIRGDSFSYEQYF
NA	TRBV5-1	TRBJ2-5	TRBD2	TGCGCCAGCAGCCCGACTAGCGGGAACGTGAGGGAGACCCAGTACTTC	CASSPTSGNVRETQYF
NA	TRBV7-3	TRBJ1-1	NA	TGTGCCAGCAGCTTGGGGGGGCACACTGAAGCTTTCTTT	CASSLGGHTEAFF
NA	TRBV30	TRBJ2-5	NA	TGTGCCTGGAGTGTTGGGGTGCGAGCGGGCCAAGAGACCCAGTACTTC	CAWSVGVRAGQETQYF
NA	TRBV19	TRBJ1-5	TRBD1	TGTGCCACCCGTGACAGGGCTAGCAATCAGCCCCAGCATTTT	CATRDRASNQPQHF
NA	TRBV9	TRBJ2-3	NA	TGTGCCAGCAGCGTAGGGCTAGCGCATAGCACAGATACGCAGTATTTT	CASSVGLAHSTDTQYF
NA	TRBV11-2	TRBJ1-1	NA	TGTGCCAGCAGCTTAGATCCAGGGATCACTGAAGCTTTCTTT	CASSLDPGITEAFF
few	TRBV7-2	TRBJ2-7	NA	TGTGCCAGCAGCTCAACTAGGGAATATGAGCAGTACTTC	CASSSTREYEQYF
NA	TRBV2	TRBJ2-7	TRBD2	TGTGCCAGCAGTGAACGACAAGCGGGGGTCTACGAGCAGTACTTC	CASSERQAGVYEQYF
NA	TRBV10-2	TRBJ2-4	TRBD1	TGCGCCACCCGGACAGGGGGCTTTAACATTCAGTACTTC	CATRTGGFNIQYF
NA	TRBV7-9	TRBJ2-3	TRBD1	TGTGCCAGCAGCTCCGCTGGACAGGCGGGAGATACGCAGTATTTT	CASSSAGQAGDTQYF
NA	TRBV19	TRBJ1-2	NA	TGTGCCAGTTCCCGGGAGAGAGCAATCTATGGCTACACCTTC	CASSRERAIYGYTF
NA	TRBV7-9	TRBJ1-3	NA	TGTGCCAGCAGCTTAGATTTGAGGGAGATGCGAAACACCATATATTTT	CASSLDLREMRNTIYF
NA	TRBV6-5	TRBJ2-7	TRBD1	TGTGCCAGCAGCCTTCGACAGGGCCCCTACGAGCAGTACTTC	CASSLRQGPYEQYF
NA	TRBV6-5	TRBJ2-1	NA	TGTGCCACCATGGGGGGTCTCTCCTACAATGAGCAGTTCTTC	CATMGGLSYNEQFF
NA	TRBV19	TRBJ2-3	NA	TGTGCCAGTAGACTAACAGGGCCGGATACGCAGTATTTT	CASRLTGPDTQYF
NA	TRBV2	TRBJ2-7	NA	TGTGCCAGCAGTGGAGTGGCTAGTTTGGGTGAGCAGTACTTC	CASSGVASLGEQYF